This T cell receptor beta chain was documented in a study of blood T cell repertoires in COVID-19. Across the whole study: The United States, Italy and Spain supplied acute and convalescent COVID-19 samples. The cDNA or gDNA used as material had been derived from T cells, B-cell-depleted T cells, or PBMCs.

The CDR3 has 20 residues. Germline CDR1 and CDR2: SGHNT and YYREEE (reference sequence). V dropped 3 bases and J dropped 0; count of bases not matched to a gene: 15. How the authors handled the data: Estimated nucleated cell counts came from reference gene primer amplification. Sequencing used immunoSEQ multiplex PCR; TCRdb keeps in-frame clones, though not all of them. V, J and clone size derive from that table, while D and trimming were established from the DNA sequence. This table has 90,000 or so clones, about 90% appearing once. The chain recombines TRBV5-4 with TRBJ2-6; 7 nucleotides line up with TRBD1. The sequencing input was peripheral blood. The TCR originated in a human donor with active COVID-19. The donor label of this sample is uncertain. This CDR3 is CASSSGQALPINSGANVLTF. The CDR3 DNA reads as TGTGCCAGCAGCTCCGGACAGGCCCTACCTATCAACTCTGGGGCCAACGTCCTGACTTTC.